This T cell receptor beta chain was sequenced in a study of HIV-infected children after antiretroviral therapy interruption. The wider study: Most participating children were previously exposed to EBV and CMV.

Study results and limitations: The CD45RA+ naive sort may contain some EMRA or stem memory cells.

This clonotype came up many times. Its specificity is not known. The treatment is: PENTA 11 planned treatment interruption arm or continuous ART arm. The TCR library was built from RNA with a 3' RACE protocol and unique molecular identifiers. TCRdb used MiXCR to reprocess the 3' RACE reads, holding one entry per CDR3 protein. The repertoire holds about 89,000 distinct CDR3 sequences, with around 6.9% as singletons. Material: CD45RA+ CD4+ T cells from PBMCs, pooled from several time points, obtained from a donor given antiretroviral therapy, either interrupted or continuous. Subset specified: naive CD4+ CD45RA+ CD45RO- T cells. The source of this sequence is a pool of human donors with HIV.

This chain's CDR3 is CASSPQTSGGVNEQFF. CDR3 DNA: TGTGCCAGCAGTCCTCAGACTAGCGGGGGAGTCAATGAGCAGTTCTTC. The chain employs TRBV6-5 and TRBJ2-1; 12 bases are shared with TRBD2. The CDR3 consists of 16 residues. The J segment lost 6 bases and the V segment lost 5 bases, leaving 8 bases of the junction unmatched. Per the germline V gene, CDR1 is MNHEY and CDR2 is SVGAGI.